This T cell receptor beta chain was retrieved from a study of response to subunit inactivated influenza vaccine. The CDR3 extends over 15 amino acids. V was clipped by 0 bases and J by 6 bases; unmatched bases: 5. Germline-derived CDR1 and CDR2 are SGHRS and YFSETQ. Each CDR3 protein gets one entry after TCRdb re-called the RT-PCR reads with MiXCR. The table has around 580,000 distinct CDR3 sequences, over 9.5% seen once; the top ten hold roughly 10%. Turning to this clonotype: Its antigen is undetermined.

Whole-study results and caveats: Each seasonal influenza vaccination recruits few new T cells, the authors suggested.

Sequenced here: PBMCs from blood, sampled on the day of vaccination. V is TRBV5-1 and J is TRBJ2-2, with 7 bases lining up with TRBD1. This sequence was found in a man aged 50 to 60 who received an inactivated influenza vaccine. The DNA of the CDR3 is TGCGCCAGCAGCTTGGAGGTCAGGGGGTCCGGGGAGCTGTTTTTT. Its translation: CASSLEVRGSGELFF.